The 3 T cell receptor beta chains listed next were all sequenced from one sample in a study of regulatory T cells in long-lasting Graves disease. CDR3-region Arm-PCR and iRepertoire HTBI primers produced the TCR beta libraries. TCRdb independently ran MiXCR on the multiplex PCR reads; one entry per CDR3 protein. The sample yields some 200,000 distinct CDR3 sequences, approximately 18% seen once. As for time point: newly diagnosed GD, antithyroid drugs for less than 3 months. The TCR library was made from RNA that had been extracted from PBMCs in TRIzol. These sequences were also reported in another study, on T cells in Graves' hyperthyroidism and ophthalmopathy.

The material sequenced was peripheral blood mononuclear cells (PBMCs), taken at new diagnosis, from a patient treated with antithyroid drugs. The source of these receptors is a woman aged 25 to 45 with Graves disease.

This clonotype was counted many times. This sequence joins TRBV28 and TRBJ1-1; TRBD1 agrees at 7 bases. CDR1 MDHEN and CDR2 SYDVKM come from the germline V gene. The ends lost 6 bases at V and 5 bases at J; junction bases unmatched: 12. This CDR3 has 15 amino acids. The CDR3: CASRLSKMTGTEAFF. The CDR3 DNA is TGTGCCAGCAGGCTGTCAAAAATGACAGGGACTGAAGCTTTCTTT.

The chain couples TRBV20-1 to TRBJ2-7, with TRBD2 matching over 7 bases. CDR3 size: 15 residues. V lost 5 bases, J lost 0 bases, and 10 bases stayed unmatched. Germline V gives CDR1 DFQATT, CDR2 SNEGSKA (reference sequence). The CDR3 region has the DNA TGCAGTGCTCTTGACGCTAGCGGAGGCTCCTACGAGCAGTACTTC. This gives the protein CSALDASGGSYEQYF.

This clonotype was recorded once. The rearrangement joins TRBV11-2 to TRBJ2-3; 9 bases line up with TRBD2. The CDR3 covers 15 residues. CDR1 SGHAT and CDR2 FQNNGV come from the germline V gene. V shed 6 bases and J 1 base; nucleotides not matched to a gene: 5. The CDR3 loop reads CASRFVAGGTDTQYF. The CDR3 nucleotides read TGTGCCAGCAGGTTTGTAGCGGGAGGCACAGATACGCAGTATTTT.